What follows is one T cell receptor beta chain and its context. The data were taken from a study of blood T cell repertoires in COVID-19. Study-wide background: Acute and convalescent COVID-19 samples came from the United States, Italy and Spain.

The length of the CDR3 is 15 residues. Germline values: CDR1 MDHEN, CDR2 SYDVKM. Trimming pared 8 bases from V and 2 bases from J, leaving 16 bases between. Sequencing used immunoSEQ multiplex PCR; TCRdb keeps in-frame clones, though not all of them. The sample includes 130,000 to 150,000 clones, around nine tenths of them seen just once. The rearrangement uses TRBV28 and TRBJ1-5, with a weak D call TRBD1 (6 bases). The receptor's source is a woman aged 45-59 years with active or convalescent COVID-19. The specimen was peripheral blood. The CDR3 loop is CASGVGGAGNQPQHF. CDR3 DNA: TGTGCCAGCGGAGTGGGGGGGGCAGGCAATCAGCCCCAGCATTTT.